This T cell receptor beta chain originates from a study of OX40 agonist ivuxolimab in advanced cancers. The overall study: Eligibility admitted prior anti-PD-1, anti-PD-L1 or anti-CTLA-4 therapy; around 41% had some.

Repertoires were generated with immunoSEQ multiplex PCR, while TCRdb's copy carries only in-frame clones and drops some. Found here are just over 80,000 clones, roughly 88% of them singletons; the top ten hold 0.72%. The germline CDR1 and CDR2 sequences are GTSNPN and SVGIG (reference sequence). The CDR3 consists of 14 residues. Points on this clone: An end of the junction differs from the germline gene, which may be a read error.

Sequences were derived from CD4+ or CD8+ T cells sorted from blood, sampled in a trial of the OX40 agonist ivuxolimab. The V call is TRBV30, the J call TRBJ2-7; a possible D gene is TRBD2 (6 bases). The TCR comes from an adult with an advanced solid tumor such as melanoma, head and neck, liver or kidney cancer. The CDR3 spells CAWSVVRGWADLNF. The CDR3 DNA is TGTGCCTGGAGTGTAGTTCGGGGGTGGGCCGACCTGAACTTC.